This T cell receptor beta chain appears in the sequencing data of a study of cytomegalovirus exposure and HLA in healthy donors. Across the study: Around 78 million unique TCR sequences came from HLA-typed donors in an early release.

60 Vbeta and 13 Jbeta primers were used in PCR. Assay used: immunoSEQ multiplex PCR; TCRdb lists only in-frame clones, some missing. The data show some 84,000 clones, roughly 78% seen once. In this sample, this clone turned up once. The CDR3 runs to 18 residues. J lost 0 bases, V lost 0 bases, and 8 bases had no gene match. Germline V gene data show CDR1 as SGHRS and CDR2 as YFSETQ. The sequence came from a male donor in good health and CMV-seropositive. What was sequenced was PBMCs. This chain joins TRBV5-1 and TRBJ2-3; TRBD2 aligns across 9 bases. CDR3 sequence reads: CASSLAPSGITSTDTQYF. The CDR3 nucleotides read TGCGCCAGCAGCTTGGCGCCTAGCGGGATCACTAGCACAGATACGCAGTATTTT.